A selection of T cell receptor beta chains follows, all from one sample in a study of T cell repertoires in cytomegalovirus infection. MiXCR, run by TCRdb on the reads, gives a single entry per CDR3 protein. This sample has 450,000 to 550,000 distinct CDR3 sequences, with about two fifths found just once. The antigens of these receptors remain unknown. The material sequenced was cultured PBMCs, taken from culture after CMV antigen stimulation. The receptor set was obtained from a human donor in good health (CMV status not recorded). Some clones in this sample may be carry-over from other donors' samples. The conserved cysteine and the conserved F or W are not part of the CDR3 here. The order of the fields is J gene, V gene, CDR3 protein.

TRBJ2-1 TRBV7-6 ASSPHRSVANEQF
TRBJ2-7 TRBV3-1 ASSQGTSGYGQY
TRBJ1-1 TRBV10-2 ASSDPGANTEAF
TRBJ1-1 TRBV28 ASSFAGMGNTEAF
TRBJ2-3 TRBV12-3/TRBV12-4 ASSPGQASRADTQY
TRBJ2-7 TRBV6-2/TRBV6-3 ASSSGRQY
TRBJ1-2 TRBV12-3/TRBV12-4 ASSRDRIYGYT
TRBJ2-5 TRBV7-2 ASTPSGQQETQY
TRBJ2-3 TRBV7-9 ASGVSPLQRTHTDTQY
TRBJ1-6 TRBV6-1 ASCARLYNSPLH
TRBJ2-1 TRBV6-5 ASSRHNRTGWRLVNEQF
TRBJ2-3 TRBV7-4 ASSLVGLGYLTQY
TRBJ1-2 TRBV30 AWMENNYGYT
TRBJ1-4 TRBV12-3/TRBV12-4 ASSLLLLSTNEKLF
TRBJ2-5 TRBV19 ASSTNPPGEGETQY
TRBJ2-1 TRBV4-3 ASSPGGGPYNEQF
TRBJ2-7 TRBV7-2 ASSYAGEEEQY
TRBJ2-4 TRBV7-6 ASGLGQGWQGIQY
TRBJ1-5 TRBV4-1 ASSAIQGNQPQH
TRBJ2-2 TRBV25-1 ASSEGTGTGELF
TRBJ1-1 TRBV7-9 ASSLATGMNTEAF
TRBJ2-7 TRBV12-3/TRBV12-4 ASSLTTKQGAGLY
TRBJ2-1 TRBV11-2 ASSFRLAEPVGYNEQF
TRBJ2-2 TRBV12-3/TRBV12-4 ASSHITGELF
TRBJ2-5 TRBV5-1 ASSPRRGGALETQY
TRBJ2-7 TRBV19 ASSARTGFRSYEQY
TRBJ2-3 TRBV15 DTSIGGQITQY
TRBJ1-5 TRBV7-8 ASSLVGVSSNQPQH
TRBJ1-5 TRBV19 ASGGEAQH
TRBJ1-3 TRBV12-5 ASGAPGVSCGNTIY
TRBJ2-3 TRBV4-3 ASSQDPPGHLRDTQY
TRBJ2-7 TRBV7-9 ASSLGQGELDEQY
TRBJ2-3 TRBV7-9 ASRQGQGDTQY
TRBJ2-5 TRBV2 ASKLAGGLLQETQY
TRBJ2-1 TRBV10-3 AISELSRGDNEQF
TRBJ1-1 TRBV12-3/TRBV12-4 ASSMLDSPYTEAF
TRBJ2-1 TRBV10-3 AISYAGRDNEQF
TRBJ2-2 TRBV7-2 ASHKGGDTGELF
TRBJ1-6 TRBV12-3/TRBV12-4 ASSKDRASNSPLH
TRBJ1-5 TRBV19 ASSTLDRGRWPQH
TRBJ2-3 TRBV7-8 ASSLSPGGPTDTQY
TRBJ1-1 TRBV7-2 ASSSAPGGAEAF
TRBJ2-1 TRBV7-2 ASSPLGSGRAGDEQF
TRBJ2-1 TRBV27 ASSLSPIYNEQF